Presented here are 8 T cell receptor beta chains from one specimen sequenced in a study of blood T cells in healthy people across ages. It was with a sample-barcoded 5' primer and a J-beta primer mix that a second PCR of about 6 to 12 cycles was run. MiXCR was run by TCRdb on the 5' RACE reads, yielding one entry per CDR3 protein. The sample includes hundreds of thousands of distinct CDR3 sequences, 56% of them seen just once. Sequenced: blood. These receptor sequences come from a man in his forties in good health.

J is TRBJ2-3 and V is TRBV11-2, with D perhaps TRBD1 (6 bases). V was clipped by 3 bases and J by 5 bases, with 15 bases between them. The CDR3 is 15 amino acids. Per germline, CDR1 SGHAT and CDR2 FQNNGV. CDR3: CASSFYGQQGDTQYF. CDR3 in DNA: TGTGCCAGCAGCTTTTACGGACAGCAAGGAGATACGCAGTATTTT.

This chain connects TRBV5-1 to TRBJ2-3, with D possibly being TRBD1 or TRBD2 (5 bases each). Germline V gives CDR1 SGHRS, CDR2 YFSETQ. The CDR3 covers 15 residues. Trimming removed 1 base from V and 0 bases from J, with 9 bases in between. CDR3 amino acids: CASSLYGDSTDTQYF. CDR3 bases: TGCGCCAGCAGCTTGTACGGGGACAGCACAGATACGCAGTATTTT.

The V and J genes are TRBV14 and TRBJ2-1; D not resolved. The V end lost 5 bases, the J end lost 15 bases, and 14 bases lay between the germline ends. Germline-derived CDR1 and CDR2 are SGHDN and FVKESK. CDR3 length equals 11 residues. In DNA form, the CDR3 reads TGTGCCAGCAGCAAGGAGCTAGAAGTGTTCTTC. It encodes CASSKELEVFF.

The V call is TRBV6-1, the J call TRBJ2-3; 7 nucleotides line up with TRBD1. Germline V gene lookup returns CDR1 MNHNS and CDR2 SASEGT. After removal of 1 base from V and 4 bases from J, the junction contained 2 bases not matched to a gene. The CDR3 has 14 residues. The CDR3 loop reads CASSEGQGADTQYF. CDR3 nucleotides: TGTGCCAGCAGTGAAGGTCAGGGGGCAGATACGCAGTATTTT.

The CDR3 is CSARTTPGRGNQPQHF. The CDR3 bases are TGCAGTGCTAGGACCACGCCGGGAAGGGGCAATCAGCCCCAGCATTTT. This chain uses TRBV20-1 with TRBJ1-5; no firm D call. The germline V and J ends were trimmed by 3 bases and 2 bases, with 17 bases remaining between them. Germline CDR1 DFQATT, CDR2 SNEGSKA (reference sequence). The CDR3 spans 16 residues.

The V call is TRBV20-1, the J call TRBJ2-7; 7 bases align to TRBD2. Germline V gives CDR1 DFQATT, CDR2 SNEGSKA (reference sequence). V dropped 0 bases and J dropped 6; count of bases not matched to a gene: 8. The CDR3 is 14 amino acids. CDR3 nucleotide sequence: TGCAGTGCTAGAGATTCTAGCGGAGCTGGCGAGCAGTACTTC. It is translated as CSARDSSGAGEQYF.

CDR3 bases: TGTGCCAGCAGTTACCCCTTAACTAGCGGGGAAAATAAGCAGTTCTTC. Translated, it gives CASSYPLTSGENKQFF. The V and J genes are TRBV6-6 and TRBJ2-1; TRBD2 agrees at 10 bases. The junction had 12 bases not matched to a gene; V was cut back by 2 bases and J by 11 bases. This CDR3 comprises 16 residues. In germline, CDR1 is MNHNY, CDR2 SVGAGI (reference sequence).

V usage is TRBV10-3 and J usage is TRBJ2-6, with D perhaps matching TRBD2 (6 bases). Trimming pared 4 bases from V and 2 bases from J, leaving 9 bases between. The CDR3 covers 15 residues. The V gene's germline CDR1 is ENHRY and CDR2 SYGVKD. Written as DNA, the CDR3 is TGTGCCATCAGTGTAGCGGAAACTGGGGCCAACGTCCTGACTTTC. Its protein is CAISVAETGANVLTF.